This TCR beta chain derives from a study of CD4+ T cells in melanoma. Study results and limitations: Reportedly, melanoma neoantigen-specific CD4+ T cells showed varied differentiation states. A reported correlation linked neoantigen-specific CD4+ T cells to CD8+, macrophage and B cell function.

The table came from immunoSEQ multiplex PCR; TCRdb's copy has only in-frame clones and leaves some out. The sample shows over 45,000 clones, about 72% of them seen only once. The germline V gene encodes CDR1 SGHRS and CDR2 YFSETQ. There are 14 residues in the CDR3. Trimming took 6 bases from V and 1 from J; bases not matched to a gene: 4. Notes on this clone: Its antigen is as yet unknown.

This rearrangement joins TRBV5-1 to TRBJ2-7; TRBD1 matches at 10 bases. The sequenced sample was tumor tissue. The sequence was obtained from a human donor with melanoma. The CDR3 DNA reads TGCGCCAGCACCCCGGGACAGGGGTCCTACGAGCAGTACTTC. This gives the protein CASTPGQGSYEQYF.